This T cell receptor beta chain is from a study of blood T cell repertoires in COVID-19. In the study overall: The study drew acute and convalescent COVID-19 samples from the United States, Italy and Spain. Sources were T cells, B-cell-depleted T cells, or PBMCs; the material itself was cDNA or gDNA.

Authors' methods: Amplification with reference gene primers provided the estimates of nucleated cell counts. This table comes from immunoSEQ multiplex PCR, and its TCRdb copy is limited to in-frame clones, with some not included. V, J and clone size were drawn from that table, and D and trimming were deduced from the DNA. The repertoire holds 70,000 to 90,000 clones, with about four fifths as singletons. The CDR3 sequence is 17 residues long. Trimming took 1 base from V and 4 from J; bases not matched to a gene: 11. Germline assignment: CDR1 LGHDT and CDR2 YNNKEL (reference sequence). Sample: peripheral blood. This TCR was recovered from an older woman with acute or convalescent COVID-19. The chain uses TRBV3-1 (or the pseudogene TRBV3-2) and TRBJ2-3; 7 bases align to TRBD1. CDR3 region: CASSQVDQTGWADTQYF. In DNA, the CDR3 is TGTGCCAGCAGCCAAGTAGATCAGACAGGGTGGGCAGATACGCAGTATTTT.